Listed below are T cell receptor beta chains from one sample, sequenced in a study of B cell selection in AIRE deficiency. Some clones are missing from TCRdb's copy, which holds only in-frame ones; the method was immunoSEQ multiplex PCR. Here the sample spans approximately 22,000 clones, approximately 91% being singletons. What was sequenced was CD4+CD25+ Tregs sorted from PBMCs. Source of these receptors: a human donor in good health. Each CDR3 is given with its conserved first and last residue. Each record gives: J gene, clone size, CDR3 length, V gene, D gene, CDR3 DNA, CDR3 protein. A D gene is named only where the DNA matches it firmly. Expanded clones are given a class, and other clones once, few, many or no size at all.

TRBJ2-3	.	16	TRBV5-4	.	TGTGCCAGCAGCTTGGCCCTCGGACTCGCCGGAGATACGCAGTATTTT	CASSLALGLAGDTQYF
TRBJ2-1	.	14	TRBV10-1	.	TGCGCCAGCAGTATTTACAGGGAATTAAATGAGCAGTTCTTC	CASSIYRELNEQFF
TRBJ2-7	.	14	TRBV6-6	TRBD1	TGTGCCAGCAGGCCCGGGACAGGAGGTTCCGAGCAGTACTTC	CASRPGTGGSEQYF
TRBJ2-5	.	14	TRBV7-2	TRBD2	TGTGCCAGCAGGACTAGCCGGGCCGGTGAGACCCAGTACTTC	CASRTSRAGETQYF
TRBJ2-2	.	16	TRBV7-9	TRBD1	TGTGCCAGCAGGAAACGGACAGGGTCGAACACCGGGGAGCTGTTTTTT	CASRKRTGSNTGELFF
TRBJ2-7	.	15	TRBV11-1	.	TGTGCCAGCAGCACTGCCGGGACTGGAACCTACGAGCAGTACTTC	CASSTAGTGTYEQYF
TRBJ1-3	once	14	TRBV7-2	.	TGTGCCAGCAGCTTAAGACAGGACGGGAACACCATATATTTT	CASSLRQDGNTIYF
TRBJ2-5	.	16	TRBV5-1	TRBD1	TGCGCCAGCAGCTTGACACGGGACAGGGGAAAAGAGACCCAGTACTTC	CASSLTRDRGKETQYF
TRBJ2-5	once	15	TRBV5-6	.	TGTGCCTCTGGCCCTCTGGACCCCGTTGCAGAGACCCAGTACTTC	CASGPLDPVAETQYF
TRBJ1-4	.	14	TRBV7-6	.	TGTGCCAGCAGCAAGGGACCGAGAAATGAAAAACTGTTTTTT	CASSKGPRNEKLFF
TRBJ1-2	.	15	TRBV11-2	.	TGTGCCAGCAGCTTAGAAGTGTTCGGGGCTTCTGGCTACACCTTC	CASSLEVFGASGYTF
TRBJ2-3	once	16	TRBV7-2	TRBD1	TGTGCCAGCAGCTTAGGATTGGACAGGGCAACAGATACGCAGTATTTT	CASSLGLDRATDTQYF
TRBJ1-5	.	14	TRBV29-1	.	TGCAGCGTTGGCGAGGGAGGGGGGTATCAGCCCCAGCATTTT	CSVGEGGGYQPQHF
TRBJ1-5	.	15	TRBV7-8	.	TGTGCCAGCAGCTTAGCGATGCGGGGCGCTCAGCCCCAGCATTTT	CASSLAMRGAQPQHF
TRBJ1-2	.	11	TRBV19	.	TGTGCCAGTAGTAATATTTATGGCTACACCTTC	CASSNIYGYTF
TRBJ1-3	.	15	TRBV11-3	TRBD1	TGTGCCAGCAGCTTACAGGGGGCGGTCGGAAACACCATATATTTT	CASSLQGAVGNTIYF
TRBJ1-6	.	15	TRBV4-1	.	TGCGCCAGCAGCCAATGGGGAAGAGGGAATTCACCCCTCCACTTT	CASSQWGRGNSPLHF
TRBJ2-1	.	16	TRBV19	TRBD1	TGTGCCAGTAGTATAGTGGCCCGATGGACAGGGTATGAGCAGTTCTTC	CASSIVARWTGYEQFF
TRBJ2-7	.	12	TRBV25-1	.	TGTGCCAGCCGGGGATACCGCTACGAGCAGTACTTC	CASRGYRYEQYF
TRBJ2-3	.	17	TRBV7-9	.	TGTGCCAGCAGCTTATTTCGGGGCTCGGTTGCAGCAGATACGCAGTATTTT	CASSLFRGSVAADTQYF
TRBJ2-5	.	15	TRBV2	TRBD2	TGTGCCAGCAGGGAATTAGCGGGGGGTCAAGAGACCCAGTACTTC	CASRELAGGQETQYF
TRBJ1-1	.	13	TRBV6-1	.	TGTGCCAGCAATTTGTATAAGAACACTGAAGCTTTCTTT	CASNLYKNTEAFF
TRBJ1-5	.	13	TRBV19	.	TGTGCCAGTAGTCTCCTCGATAATCAGCCCCAGCATTTT	CASSLLDNQPQHF
TRBJ1-2	once	12	TRBV5-1	.	TGCGCCAGCAGCTCTGGTTGGGAAGGCTACACCTTC	CASSSGWEGYTF
TRBJ1-2	.	14	TRBV15	TRBD1	TGTGCCACCTCTCGACTTGACAGGGGTGGTGGCTACACCTTC	CATSRLDRGGGYTF
TRBJ2-2	.	15	TRBV5-1	.	TGCGCCAGCCGGGGGACGGGGGCCTGGACCGGGGAGCTGTTTTTT	CASRGTGAWTGELFF
TRBJ1-3	.	16	TRBV6-7	.	TGTGCCAGGCCTCATTCAGGGATAAGCTCTGGAAACACCATATATTTT	CARPHSGISSGNTIYF
TRBJ1-1	.	12	TRBV11-1	.	TGTGCCAGCAGCTACCGCACGCGTGAAGCTTTCTTT	CASSYRTREAFF
TRBJ2-2	.	11	TRBV28	.	TGTGCCAGCAGCCTGGCCGGGGAGCTGTTTTTT	CASSLAGELFF
TRBJ2-3	.	13	TRBV2	.	TGTGCCAGCAGTGTTCTTCCCACAGATACGCAGTATTTT	CASSVLPTDTQYF
TRBJ2-7	.	13	TRBV7-6	.	TGTGCCAGCAGCCCCCGTGATTTGTCGGGGCAGTACTTC	CASSPRDLSGQYF
TRBJ1-1	.	13	TRBV27	.	TGTGCCAGCAGATTAGGTACAGGGACTGAAGCTTTCTTT	CASRLGTGTEAFF
TRBJ1-2	.	16	TRBV18	TRBD1	TGTGCCAGCTCACCCCGGCGGGACAGGGGAATCAATGGCTACACCTTC	CASSPRRDRGINGYTF
TRBJ2-7	.	11	TRBV20-1	.	TGCAGTGCCGGTCGTCCCTACGAGCAGTACTTC	CSAGRPYEQYF
TRBJ1-4	.	18	TRBV25-1	TRBD1	TGTGCCAGCAGCCCGGGATGGAGGGGGCGCCCAACTAATGAAAAACTGTTTTTT	CASSPGWRGRPTNEKLFF
TRBJ2-7	.	14	TRBV5-4	TRBD2	TGTGCCAGCAGCTTGAAACTAGCGGGCGAAGATCAGTACTTC	CASSLKLAGEDQYF
TRBJ1-1	.	13	TRBV9	.	TGTGCCAGCAGCGCGGGAGTTTTCGCTGAAGCTTTCTTT	CASSAGVFAEAFF
TRBJ2-1	.	16	TRBV4-2	TRBD2	TGTGCCAGCAGCCAAGTTGGCGGGGGCGGGGGGAATGAGCAGTTCTTC	CASSQVGGGGGNEQFF
TRBJ1-4	.	13	TRBV28	.	TGTGCCAGCAGTTTACCCTTCCGGGAAAAACTGTTTTTT	CASSLPFREKLFF
TRBJ1-2	.	17	TRBV15	.	TGTGCCACCAGCGAAGTCCCGGGACTTGATCCGGGCCTTGGCTACACCTTC	CATSEVPGLDPGLGYTF
TRBJ2-7	.	14	TRBV6-1	TRBD1	TGTGCCAGCAGTGGTCGGACAGGGAACTACGAGCAGTACTTC	CASSGRTGNYEQYF
TRBJ2-1	.	14	TRBV11-3	.	TGTGCCAGCAGCTTAGTGTCGGGAAGGAATGAGCAGTTCTTC	CASSLVSGRNEQFF
TRBJ1-1	.	15	TRBV6-5	.	TGTGCCAGCAGTTACCTCCCGGGGAGGGACACTGAAGCTTTCTTT	CASSYLPGRDTEAFF
TRBJ2-7	.	16	TRBV27	TRBD2	TGTGCCAGCAGCCGTCCGGGACTAGCGGGGGGCTACGAGCAGTACTTC	CASSRPGLAGGYEQYF
TRBJ2-5	.	16	TRBV7-7	TRBD2	TGTGCCAGCAGCTTAAGCGGGGGGACCCCTGAAGAGACCCAGTACTTC	CASSLSGGTPEETQYF
TRBJ1-2	.	16	TRBV19	.	TGTGCCAGTAGGAAGTATCAGGCCGGAGAGCAATATGGCTACACCTTC	CASRKYQAGEQYGYTF
TRBJ2-7	.	13	TRBV6-5	.	TGTGCCAGCAGTGAAATTGGGGGCCACGAGCAGTACTTC	CASSEIGGHEQYF
TRBJ1-1	.	13	TRBV10-2	.	TGCGCCAGCAGTGGACAGCTGAACACTGAAGCTTTCTTT	CASSGQLNTEAFF
TRBJ1-1	.	11	TRBV6-1	TRBD1	TGTGCCACCAGACAGGGCTACGGGGGTTTCTTT	CATRQGYGGFF
TRBJ1-5	.	16	TRBV19	.	TGTGCCAGTAGCACGATTGGGAAGGGGGGAGCCCAGCCCCAGCATTTT	CASSTIGKGGAQPQHF